This TCR beta chain was identified during a study of technical replicates of blood from a few donors. V was shortened by 5 bases and J by 2 bases, with 14 bases between the two germline ends. Germline V gene lookup returns CDR1 LNHDA and CDR2 SQIVND (reference sequence). The CDR3 is 15 residues long. This clone has only one observation. The method was immunoSEQ multiplex PCR; TCRdb's version includes in-frame clones alone and lacks a portion of them. The table lists 70,000 to 85,000 clones, approximately 92% of them singletons. Sequenced input: T cells isolated from PBMCs. This TCR came from a human donor in good health. The rearrangement joins TRBV19 to TRBJ2-3, with D tentatively TRBD2 (5 bases). CDR3 region: CASSPMDGNTDTQYF. The DNA of the CDR3 is TGTGCCAGTAGTCCCATGGACGGGAACACAGATACGCAGTATTTT.